These 17 T cell receptor beta chains share one sample of origin, sequenced in a study of OX40 agonist ivuxolimab in advanced cancers. Only in-frame clones appear in the TCRdb table, and some are missing; sequencing was by immunoSEQ multiplex PCR. The sample includes about 68,000 clones, about 85% of them seen just once. This specimen consisted of CD4+ or CD8+ T cells sorted from blood, obtained in a trial of the OX40 agonist ivuxolimab. Receptor source: an adult with an advanced solid tumor such as melanoma, head and neck, liver or kidney cancer.

The J gene is TRBJ1-6, the V gene TRBV10-3, with unresolved D. Trimming left V 6 bases short and J 3 bases short, with 15 bases between. Germline V gives CDR1 ENHRY, CDR2 SYGVKD. CDR3 size: 16 residues. CDR3 sequence (DNA): TGTGCCATCAGGGCAGGCGCCGGCAACTATAATTCACCCCTCCACTTT. Translated: CAIRAGAGNYNSPLHF.

The rearrangement links TRBV10-3 to TRBJ2-1; the match to TRBD2 covers 9 bases. The germline CDR1 and CDR2 sequences are ENHRY and SYGVKD. There are 13 residues in the CDR3. V trimming: 8 bases; J trimming: 5 bases; junction bases outside the gene matches: 4. For the CDR3, the DNA is TGTGCCATCCGTCGACTAGCGGACAATGAGCAGTTCTTC. It translates to CAIRRLADNEQFF.

The chain carries TRBV21-1 and TRBJ1-4. TRBV21-1 is assigned pseudogene status. This CDR3 spans 10 amino acids. The CDR3 DNA reads TGTGCCAGCAGCGACGAAAAACTGTTTTTT. This codes for CASSDEKLFF.

This chain joins TRBV6-6 and TRBJ2-7, with D perhaps matching TRBD1 or TRBD2 (5 bases each). V lost 4 bases, J lost 2 bases, and 15 bases lay in between. CDR3 length: 15 amino acids. The germline V gene has CDR1 MNHNY and CDR2 SVGAGI (reference sequence). Here the CDR3 reads CASSSPRDATYEQYF. The CDR3 DNA sequence: TGTGCCAGCAGTTCTCCCCGGGACGCGACCTACGAGCAGTACTTC.

The chain joins TRBV4-3 to TRBJ2-2; maybe TRBD1 (5 bases). The CDR3 length is 16 residues. The germline V gene encodes CDR1 LGHNA and CDR2 YSLEER. Trimming pared 1 base from V and 2 bases from J, leaving 11 bases between. The CDR3 nucleotides read TGCGCCAGCAGCCAAGCCCCCGGACATAACACCGGGGAGCTGTTTTTT. Translated, it gives CASSQAPGHNTGELFF.

CDR3 coding DNA: TGTGCCAGCAGCTCCGACAATAAGGGGGTGTCAACTAATGAAAAACTGTTTTTT. Protein sequence: CASSSDNKGVSTNEKLFF. This chain joins TRBV11-3 and TRBJ1-4; a weak D match, TRBD1 (6 bases). V was shortened by 4 bases and J by 0 bases, with 18 bases between the two germline ends. This CDR3 is built from 18 residues. Looked up from germline, CDR1 is SGHNT and CDR2 is YENEEA.

V and J are TRBV9 and TRBJ1-2; tentatively, D is TRBD1 (5 bases). Germline V gives CDR1 SGDLS, CDR2 YYNGEE. V lost 0 bases and J 4 bases, leaving 16 bases between the germline ends. The CDR3 spans 16 residues. CDR3 bases: TGTGCCAGCAGCGTAGCTGGGGACCTAAACGGCTATGGCTACACCTTC. It is translated as CASSVAGDLNGYGYTF.

The CDR3 reads CASSISGGNYEQYF. The CDR3 nucleotides are TGTGCCAGTAGTATAAGTGGGGGAAACTACGAGCAGTACTTC. The V gene is TRBV19, the J gene TRBJ2-7, with D possibly being TRBD1 or TRBD2 (5 bases each). Germline V gives CDR1 LNHDA, CDR2 SQIVND (reference sequence). The CDR3 sequence is 14 residues long. Trimming shortened V by 2 bases and J by 3 bases, and 11 bases separated the two germline ends.

The chain joins TRBV4-3 to TRBJ2-7, with 7 nucleotides matching TRBD1. The V segment lost 3 bases and the J segment 1 base; nucleotides outside the gene matches: 3. Germline CDR1 LGHNA, CDR2 YSLEER. This CDR3 region has 14 residues. The CDR3, as DNA: TGCGCCAGCAGCCAGCTGACAGGGTCCTACGAGCAGTACTTC. Translating it yields CASSQLTGSYEQYF.

The J gene is TRBJ1-3, the V gene TRBV29-1; D uncertain. The CDR3 loop spans 15 amino acids. With 7 bases removed from V and 0 bases from J, the gap between germline ends came to 16 bases. Per germline, CDR1 SQVTM and CDR2 ANQGSEA. The CDR3 DNA reads TGCAGCGCTAGTTCAGGTTTCGGCTCTGGAAACACCATATATTTT. The encoded protein is CSASSGFGSGNTIYF.

This rearrangement joins TRBV25-1 to TRBJ2-2; no firm D call. V was clipped by 5 bases and J by 4 bases, with 11 bases between them. The CDR3 spans 14 residues. The germline V gene encodes CDR1 MGHDK and CDR2 SYGVNS. CDR3 amino acids: CASSSLRATGELFF. CDR3 nucleotide sequence: TGTGCCAGCAGTTCCCTTCGGGCCACCGGGGAGCTGTTTTTT. Complete variable domain (other parts from reference TRBV25-1 and TRBJ2-2): EADIYQTPRYLVIGTGKKITLECSQTMGHDKMYWYQQDPGMELHLIHYSYGVNSTEKGDLSSESTVSRIRTEHFPLTLESARPSHTSQYLCASSSLRATGELFFGEGSRLTVL.

The chain joins TRBV7-2 to TRBJ2-1; no clear D gene. Germline CDR1 reads SGHTA; CDR2 reads FQGNSA. The CDR3 has 13 amino acids. V lost 3 bases and J 7 bases, leaving 10 bases between the germline ends. CDR3: CASSFRPDNEQFF. CDR3 DNA: TGTGCCAGCAGCTTCAGGCCGGATAATGAGCAGTTCTTC.

The genes are TRBV9 and TRBJ1-6; tentative D call: TRBD1 (5 bases). This CDR3 has 15 residues. Trimming took off 4 bases at V and 7 bases at J, with 15 bases between the two ends. Germline CDR1 reads SGDLS; CDR2 reads YYNGEE. The CDR3 bases are TGTGCCAGCAGCCCTACGGGGCAGGAAAATTCACCCCTCCACTTT. Protein: CASSPTGQENSPLHF.

The chain has TRBV6-1 and TRBJ1-2; TRBD1 matches at 11 bases. CDR3 size: 14 residues. Germline-derived CDR1 and CDR2 are MNHNS and SASEGT. Unmatched junction bases numbered 10, after V lost 6 bases and J lost 10 bases. The CDR3: CASSAGTGGRDYTF. Here the CDR3 DNA reads TGTGCCAGCAGCGCCGGGACAGGGGGTCGAGACTACACCTTC.

The gene calls are TRBV7-2 and TRBJ2-1; the D gene is possibly TRBD1 (5 bases). V lost 3 bases to trimming and J lost 9 bases, with 9 bases between them. CDR1 is SGHTA and CDR2 is FQGNSA in the germline V gene. This CDR3 has 12 residues. In DNA form, the CDR3 reads TGTGCCAGCAGCTTCAGGGTTAGTGAGCAGTTCTTC. Translation: CASSFRVSEQFF.

With regard to this clone: Mismatch with germline at one junction end may stem from a read error. The chain is built from TRBV6-5 and TRBJ1-1; D call uncertain. This CDR3 comprises 11 residues. Germline V gives CDR1 MNHEY, CDR2 SVGAGI. For the CDR3, the DNA is TGTGCCAGCAGCGAAAGAACCTCCGTTTTTTTT. Translated: CASSERTSVFF.

This clone showed up just a few times. The gene calls are TRBV7-2 and TRBJ1-6; D is unclear. Germline V gene lookup returns CDR1 SGHTA and CDR2 FQGNSA. CDR3 length equals 15 residues. Trimming cost V 2 bases and J 7 bases, with 12 bases left between them. The CDR3 loop reads CASSLNAPGNSPLHF. CDR3 DNA: TGTGCCAGCAGCTTAAACGCCCCGGGGAATTCACCCCTCCACTTT.